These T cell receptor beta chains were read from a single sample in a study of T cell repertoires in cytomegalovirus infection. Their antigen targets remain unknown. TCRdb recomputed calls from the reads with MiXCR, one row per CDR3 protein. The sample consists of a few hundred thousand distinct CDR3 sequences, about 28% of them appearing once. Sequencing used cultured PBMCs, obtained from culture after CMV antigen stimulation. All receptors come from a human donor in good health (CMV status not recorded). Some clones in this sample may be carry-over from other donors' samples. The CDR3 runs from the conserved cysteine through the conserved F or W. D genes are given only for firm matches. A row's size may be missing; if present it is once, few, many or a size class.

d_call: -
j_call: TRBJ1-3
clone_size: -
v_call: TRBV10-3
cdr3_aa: CAIGSSGNTIYF
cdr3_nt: TGTGCCATCGGCAGCTCTGGAAACACCATATATTTT

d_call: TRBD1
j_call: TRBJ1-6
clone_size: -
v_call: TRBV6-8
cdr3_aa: CASTPVGGENSPLHF
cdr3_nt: TGTGCCAGCACCCCGGTAGGGGGCGAGAATTCACCCCTCCACTTT

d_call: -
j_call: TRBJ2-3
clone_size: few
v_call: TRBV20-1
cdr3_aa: CSASDGSRVDF
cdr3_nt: TGCAGTGCTAGTGACGGGAGTAGGGTAGATTTT

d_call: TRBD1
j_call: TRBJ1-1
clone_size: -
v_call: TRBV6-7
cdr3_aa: CASSYSPLFSWRGPNTEAFF
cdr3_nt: TGTGCCAGCAGTTACTCGCCACTCTTTTCCTGGAGGGGGCCGAACACTGAAGCTTTCTTT

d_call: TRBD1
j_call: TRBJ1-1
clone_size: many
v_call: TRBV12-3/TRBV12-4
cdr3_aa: CASSPQTGGGTEAFF
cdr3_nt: TGTGCCAGCAGCCCTCAGACAGGGGGCGGCACTGAAGCTTTCTTT

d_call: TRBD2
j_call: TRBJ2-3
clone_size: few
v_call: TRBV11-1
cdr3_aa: CASSTGGPWTSGSITQYF
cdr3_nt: TGTGCCAGCAGCACGGGAGGGCCCTGGACTAGCGGGAGTATTACGCAGTATTTT

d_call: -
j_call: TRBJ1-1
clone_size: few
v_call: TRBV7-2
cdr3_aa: CASSLVPGFTEAFF
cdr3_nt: TGTGCCAGCAGCTTAGTACCGGGGTTCACTGAAGCTTTCTTT

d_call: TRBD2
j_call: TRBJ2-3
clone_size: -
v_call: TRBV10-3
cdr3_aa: CAISALAGNTDTQYF
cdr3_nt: TGTGCCATCAGTGCCCTAGCGGGAAATACAGATACGCAGTATTTT

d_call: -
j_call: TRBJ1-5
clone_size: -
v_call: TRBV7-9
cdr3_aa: CASSLAPGAPNQPQHF
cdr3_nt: TGTGCCAGCAGCTTAGCGCCGGGGGCTCCGAATCAGCCCCAGCATTTT

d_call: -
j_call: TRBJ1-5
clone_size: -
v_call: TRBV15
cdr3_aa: CATSRDTKQPQHF
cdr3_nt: TGTGCCACCAGCAGAGATACGAAACAGCCCCAGCATTTT

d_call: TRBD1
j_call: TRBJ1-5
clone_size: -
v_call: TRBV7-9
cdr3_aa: CASSRGGTGSYFNQPQHF
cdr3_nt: TGTGCCAGCAGCCGAGGTGGGACAGGATCCTATTTCAATCAGCCCCAGCATTTT

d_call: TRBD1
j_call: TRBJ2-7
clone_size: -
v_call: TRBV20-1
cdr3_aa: CSARGTGSRPYEQYF
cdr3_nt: TGCAGTGCTAGGGGGACAGGGAGCCGCCCCTACGAGCAGTACTTC

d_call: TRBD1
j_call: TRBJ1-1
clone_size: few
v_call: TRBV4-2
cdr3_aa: CASSRSFGDRGNTEAFF
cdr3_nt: TGTGCCAGCAGCCGAAGTTTTGGGGACAGGGGGAACACTGAAGCTTTCTTT

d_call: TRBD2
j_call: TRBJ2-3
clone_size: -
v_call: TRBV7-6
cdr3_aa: CASGDLLAGEVSTDTQYF
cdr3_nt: TGTGCCAGCGGGGATCTCCTAGCGGGAGAGGTTAGCACAGATACGCAGTATTTT

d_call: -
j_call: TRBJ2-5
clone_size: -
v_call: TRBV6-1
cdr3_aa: CASSDGGSDETQYF
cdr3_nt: TGTGCCAGCAGTGATGGAGGGTCCGACGAGACCCAGTACTTC

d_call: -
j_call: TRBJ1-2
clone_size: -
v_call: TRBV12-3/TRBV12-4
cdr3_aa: CASSRDANYGYTF
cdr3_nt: TGTGCCAGCAGTCGGGACGCAAACTATGGCTACACCTTC

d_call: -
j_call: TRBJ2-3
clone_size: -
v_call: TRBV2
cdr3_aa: CAFQGLDTQYF
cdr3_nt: TGTGCCTTCCAGGGGCTAGATACGCAGTATTTT

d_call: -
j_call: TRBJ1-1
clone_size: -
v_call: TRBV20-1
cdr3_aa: CSARDHRTTRTPEAFF
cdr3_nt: TGCAGTGCTAGAGATCACAGAACCACCCGAACACCTGAAGCTTTCTTT

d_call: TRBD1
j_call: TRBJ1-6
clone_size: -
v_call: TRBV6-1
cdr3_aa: CASTVQGANSPLHF
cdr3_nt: TGTGCCAGCACCGTCCAGGGGGCAAACTCACCCCTCCACTTT

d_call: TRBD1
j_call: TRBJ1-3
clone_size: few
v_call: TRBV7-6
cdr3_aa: CASSLTTGGTGNTIYF
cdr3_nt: TGTGCCAGCAGCTTAACCACAGGGGGCACTGGAAACACCATATATTTT

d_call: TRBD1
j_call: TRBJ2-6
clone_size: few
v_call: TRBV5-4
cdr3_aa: CASSLRDRGRHGANVLTF
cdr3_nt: TGTGCCAGCAGCCTACGGGACAGGGGGCGTCATGGGGCCAACGTCCTGACTTTC

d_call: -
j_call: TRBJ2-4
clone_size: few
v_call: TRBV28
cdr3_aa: CASSSTGKMDKNIQYF
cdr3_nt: TGTGCCAGCAGTTCTACAGGGAAGATGGACAAAAACATTCAGTACTTC

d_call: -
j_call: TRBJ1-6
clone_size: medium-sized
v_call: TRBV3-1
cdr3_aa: CASSQHGRNSPLHF
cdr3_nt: TGTGCCAGCAGCCAACACGGGAGGAATTCACCCCTCCACTTT

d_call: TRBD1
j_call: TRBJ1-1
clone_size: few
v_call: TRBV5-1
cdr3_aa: CASSFNRGTGPANSMNTEAFF
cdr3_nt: TGCGCCAGCAGCTTCAATCGGGGGACAGGCCCAGCCAATTCAATGAACACTGAAGCTTTCTTT

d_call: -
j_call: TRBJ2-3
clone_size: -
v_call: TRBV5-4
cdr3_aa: CASSLAASGPDTQYF
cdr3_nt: TGTGCCAGCAGCTTGGCCGCCAGCGGCCCAGATACGCAGTATTTT

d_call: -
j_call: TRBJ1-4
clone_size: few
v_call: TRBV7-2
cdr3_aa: CASSLLRDYSNEKLFF
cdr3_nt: TGTGCCAGCAGCTTGCTCCGGGACTACTCTAATGAAAAACTGTTTTTT

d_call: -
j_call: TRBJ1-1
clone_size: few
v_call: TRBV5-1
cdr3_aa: CASSLDPNTEAFF
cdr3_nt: TGTGCCAGCAGCTTGGACCCTAACACTGAAGCTTTCTTT

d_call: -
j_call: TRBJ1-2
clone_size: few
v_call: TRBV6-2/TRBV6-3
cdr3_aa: CASRSYNYGYTF
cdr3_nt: TGTGCCAGCAGGTCGTATAACTATGGCTACACCTTC

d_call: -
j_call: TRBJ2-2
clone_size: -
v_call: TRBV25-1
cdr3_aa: CASSELVSRDTGELFF
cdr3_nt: TGTGCCAGCAGTGAGCTGGTTTCCAGGGATACCGGGGAGCTGTTTTTT

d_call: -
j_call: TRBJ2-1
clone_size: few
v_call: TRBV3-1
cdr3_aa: CASSTEGFTPFSRSDYSSYNEQFF
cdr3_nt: TGTGCCAGCAGCACCGAGGGCTTCACCCCCTTTAGCCGGAGTGACTACAGCTCCTACAATGAGCAGTTCTTC

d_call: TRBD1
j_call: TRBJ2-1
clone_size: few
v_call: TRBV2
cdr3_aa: CASSEFSRQGRNEQFF
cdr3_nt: TGTGCCAGCAGTGAATTTAGCCGACAGGGGCGGAATGAGCAGTTCTTC

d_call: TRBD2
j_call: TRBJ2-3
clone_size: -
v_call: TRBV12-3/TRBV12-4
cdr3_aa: CASSRLAGGVDTQYF
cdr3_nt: TGTGCCAGCAGCAGACTAGCGGGAGGAGTAGATACGCAGTATTTT

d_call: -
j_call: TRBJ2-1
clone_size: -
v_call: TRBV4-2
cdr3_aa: CASSQEGSGYFYNEQFF
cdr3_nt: TGTGCCAGCAGCCAAGAGGGGAGCGGTTATTTCTACAATGAGCAGTTCTTC

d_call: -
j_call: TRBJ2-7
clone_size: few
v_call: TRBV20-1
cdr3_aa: CSAGSGSYEQYF
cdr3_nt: TGCAGTGCCGGTAGCGGTTCCTACGAGCAGTACTTC

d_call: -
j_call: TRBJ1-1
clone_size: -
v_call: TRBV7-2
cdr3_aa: CASSSDYWGTEAFF
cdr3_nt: TGTGCCAGCAGCTCCGATTATTGGGGCACTGAAGCTTTCTTT

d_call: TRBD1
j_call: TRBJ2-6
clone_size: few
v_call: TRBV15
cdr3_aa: CATSARQGTGANVLTF
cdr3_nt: TGTGCCACCAGCGCCCGACAGGGGACTGGGGCCAACGTCCTGACTTTC

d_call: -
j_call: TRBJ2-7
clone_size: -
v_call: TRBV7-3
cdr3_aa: CASSLTGGHYEQYF
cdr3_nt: TGTGCCAGCAGCTTAACGGGAGGCCACTACGAGCAGTACTTC

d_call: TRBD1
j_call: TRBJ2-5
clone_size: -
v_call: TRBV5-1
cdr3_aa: CASKGTGRLETQYF
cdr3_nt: TGCGCCAGCAAGGGGACAGGGAGGTTGGAGACCCAGTACTTC

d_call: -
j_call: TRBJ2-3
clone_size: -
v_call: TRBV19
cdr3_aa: CASSIRWSTAGDTDTQYF
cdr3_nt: TGTGCCAGTAGTATAAGATGGAGTACGGCAGGTGACACAGATACGCAGTATTTT

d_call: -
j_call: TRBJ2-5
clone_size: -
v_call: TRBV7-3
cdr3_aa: CASSWGRDLETQYF
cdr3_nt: TGTGCCAGCAGCTGGGGGCGGGACTTAGAGACCCAGTACTTC

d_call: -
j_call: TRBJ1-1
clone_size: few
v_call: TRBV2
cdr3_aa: CASSEDRLISEAFF
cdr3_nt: TGTGCCAGCAGTGAAGACAGGCTCATCAGTGAAGCTTTCTTT

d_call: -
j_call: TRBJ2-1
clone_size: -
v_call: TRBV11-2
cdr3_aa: CASNVIQGNEQFF
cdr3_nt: TGTGCCAGCAACGTCATTCAGGGGAATGAGCAGTTCTTC

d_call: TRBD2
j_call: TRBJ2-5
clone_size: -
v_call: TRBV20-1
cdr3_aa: CSAREIAGVETQYF
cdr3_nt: TGCAGTGCTAGAGAAATAGCGGGGGTTGAGACCCAGTACTTC

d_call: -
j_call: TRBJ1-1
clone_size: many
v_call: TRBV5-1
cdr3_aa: CASSSGGATEAFF
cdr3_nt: TGCGCCAGCAGCTCGGGGGGAGCCACTGAAGCTTTCTTT

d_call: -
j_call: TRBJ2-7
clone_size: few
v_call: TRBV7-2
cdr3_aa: CASSLDSVYEQYF
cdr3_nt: TGTGCCAGCAGCTTAGACTCAGTCTACGAGCAGTACTTC

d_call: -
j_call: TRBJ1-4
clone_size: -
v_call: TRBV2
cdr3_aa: CALAFPASLEKLFF
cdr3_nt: TGTGCCCTCGCCTTTCCCGCGAGCTTAGAAAAACTGTTTTTT

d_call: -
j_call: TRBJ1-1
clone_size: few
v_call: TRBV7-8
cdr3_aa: CASSFNTNTEAFF
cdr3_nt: TGTGCCAGCAGCTTTAACACGAACACTGAAGCTTTCTTT

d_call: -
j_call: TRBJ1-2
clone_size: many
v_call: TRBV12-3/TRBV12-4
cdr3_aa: CASSPSGVQGGRNYGYTF
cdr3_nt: TGTGCCAGCAGCCCCTCGGGGGTGCAGGGAGGCCGTAACTATGGCTACACCTTC

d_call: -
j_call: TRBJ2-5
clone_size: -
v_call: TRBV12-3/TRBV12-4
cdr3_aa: CASTQSGRHQETQYF
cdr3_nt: TGTGCCAGCACCCAAAGCGGCAGACACCAAGAGACCCAGTACTTC

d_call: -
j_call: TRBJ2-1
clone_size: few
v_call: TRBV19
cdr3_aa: CASSIEALLNNEQFF
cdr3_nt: TGTGCCAGTAGTATAGAGGCTCTGCTAAACAATGAGCAGTTCTTC

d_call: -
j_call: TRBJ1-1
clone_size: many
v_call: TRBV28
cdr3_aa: CASRPSELHLSEAFF
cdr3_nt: TGTGCCAGCCGCCCATCCGAGCTGCATTTGTCTGAAGCTTTCTTT

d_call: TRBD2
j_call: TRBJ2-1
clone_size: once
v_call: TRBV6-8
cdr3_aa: CASSYSTGREGEQFF
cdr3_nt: TGTGCCAGCAGTTACTCGACCGGGAGGGAAGGTGAGCAGTTCTTC

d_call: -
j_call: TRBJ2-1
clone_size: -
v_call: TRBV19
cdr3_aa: CASSTYGGSSYNEQFF
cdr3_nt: TGTGCCAGTAGTACCTATGGGGGGAGCTCCTACAATGAGCAGTTCTTC